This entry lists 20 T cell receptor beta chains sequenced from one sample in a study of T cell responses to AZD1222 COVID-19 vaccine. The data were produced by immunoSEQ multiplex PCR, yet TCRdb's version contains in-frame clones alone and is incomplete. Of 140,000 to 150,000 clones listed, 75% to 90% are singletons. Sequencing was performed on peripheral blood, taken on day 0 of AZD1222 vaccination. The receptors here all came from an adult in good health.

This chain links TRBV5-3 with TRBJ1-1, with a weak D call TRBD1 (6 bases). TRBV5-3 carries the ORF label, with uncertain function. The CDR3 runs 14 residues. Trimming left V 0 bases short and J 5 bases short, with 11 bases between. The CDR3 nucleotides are TGTGCCAGAAGCTTGGCGAGAAGGGGGACTGAAGCTTTCTTT. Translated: CARSLARRGTEAFF.

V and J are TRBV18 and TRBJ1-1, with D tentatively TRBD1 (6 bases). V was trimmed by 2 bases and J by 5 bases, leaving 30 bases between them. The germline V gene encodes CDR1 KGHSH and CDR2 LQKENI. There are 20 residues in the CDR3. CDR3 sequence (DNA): TGTGCCAGCTCACCAAATGTAGTATCGACGACAATAGGGGGGGATACTGAAGCTTTCTTT. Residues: CASSPNVVSTTIGGDTEAFF.

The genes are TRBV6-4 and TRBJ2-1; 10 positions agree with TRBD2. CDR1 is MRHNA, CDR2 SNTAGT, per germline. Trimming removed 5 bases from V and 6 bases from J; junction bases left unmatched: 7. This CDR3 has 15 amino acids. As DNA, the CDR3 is TGTGCCAGCAGTACCCTAGCGGGAGAGGGCAATGAGCAGTTCTTC. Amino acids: CASSTLAGEGNEQFF.

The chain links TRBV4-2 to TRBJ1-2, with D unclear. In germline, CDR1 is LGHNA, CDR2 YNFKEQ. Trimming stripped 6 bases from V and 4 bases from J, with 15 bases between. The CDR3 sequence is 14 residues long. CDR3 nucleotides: TGTGCCAGCAGTCACAGCGGTTTGGGCTATGGCTACACCTTC. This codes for CASSHSGLGYGYTF.

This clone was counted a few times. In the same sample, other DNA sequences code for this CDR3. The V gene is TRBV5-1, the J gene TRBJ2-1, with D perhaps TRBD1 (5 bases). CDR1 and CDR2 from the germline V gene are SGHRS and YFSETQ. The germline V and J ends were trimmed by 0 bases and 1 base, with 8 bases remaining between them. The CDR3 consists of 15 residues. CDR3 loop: CASSLETGSYNEQFF. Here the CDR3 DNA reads TGCGCCAGCAGCTTGGAAACAGGATCCTACAATGAGCAGTTCTTC.

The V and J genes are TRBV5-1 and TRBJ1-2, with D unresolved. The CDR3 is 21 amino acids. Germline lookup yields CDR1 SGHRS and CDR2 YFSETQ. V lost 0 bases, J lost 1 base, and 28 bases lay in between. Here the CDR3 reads CASSLAFGLNLREVVNYGYTF. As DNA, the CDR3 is TGCGCCAGCAGCTTGGCTTTTGGATTAAACTTAAGGGAGGTAGTTAACTATGGCTACACCTTC.

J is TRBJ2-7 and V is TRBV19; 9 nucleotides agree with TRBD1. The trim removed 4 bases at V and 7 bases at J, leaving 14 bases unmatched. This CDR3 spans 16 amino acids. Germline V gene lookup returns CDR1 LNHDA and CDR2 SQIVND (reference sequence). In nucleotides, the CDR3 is TGTGCCAGTAGTAGGCCGCCCGGACAGGGGATGGATGAGCAGTACTTC. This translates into CASSRPPGQGMDEQYF.

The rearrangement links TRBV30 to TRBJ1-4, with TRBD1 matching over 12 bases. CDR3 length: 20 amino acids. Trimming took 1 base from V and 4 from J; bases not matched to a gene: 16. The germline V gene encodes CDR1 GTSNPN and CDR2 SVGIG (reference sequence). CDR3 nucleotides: TGTGCCTGGAGTGCAATCCCCGGTGGGACAGGGGGCGCGTATAATGAAAAACTGTTTTTT. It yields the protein CAWSAIPGGTGGAYNEKLFF.

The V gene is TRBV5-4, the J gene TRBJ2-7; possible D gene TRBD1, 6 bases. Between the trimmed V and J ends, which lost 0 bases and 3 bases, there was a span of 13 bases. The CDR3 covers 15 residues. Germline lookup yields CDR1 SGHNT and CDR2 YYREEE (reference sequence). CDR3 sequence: CASSLDGEQGYEQYF. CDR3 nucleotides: TGTGCCAGCAGCTTGGATGGGGAACAGGGCTACGAGCAGTACTTC.

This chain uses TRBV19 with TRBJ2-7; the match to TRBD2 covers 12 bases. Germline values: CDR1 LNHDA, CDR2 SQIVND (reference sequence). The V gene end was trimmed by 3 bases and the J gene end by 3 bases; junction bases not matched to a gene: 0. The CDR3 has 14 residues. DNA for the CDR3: TGTGCCAGTAGTATGACTAGCGGGAGCTACGAGCAGTACTTC. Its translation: CASSMTSGSYEQYF.

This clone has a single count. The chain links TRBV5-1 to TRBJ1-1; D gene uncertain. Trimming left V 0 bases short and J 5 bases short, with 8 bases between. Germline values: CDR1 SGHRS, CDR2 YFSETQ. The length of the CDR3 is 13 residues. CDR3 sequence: CASSLVKETEAFF. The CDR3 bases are TGCGCCAGCAGCTTGGTGAAGGAGACTGAAGCTTTCTTT.

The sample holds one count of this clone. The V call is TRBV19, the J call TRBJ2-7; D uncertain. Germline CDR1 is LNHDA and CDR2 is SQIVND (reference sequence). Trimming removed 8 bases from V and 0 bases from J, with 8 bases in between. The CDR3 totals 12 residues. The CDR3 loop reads CASVSGSYEQYF. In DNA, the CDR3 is TGTGCCAGTGTCTCGGGCTCCTACGAGCAGTACTTC.

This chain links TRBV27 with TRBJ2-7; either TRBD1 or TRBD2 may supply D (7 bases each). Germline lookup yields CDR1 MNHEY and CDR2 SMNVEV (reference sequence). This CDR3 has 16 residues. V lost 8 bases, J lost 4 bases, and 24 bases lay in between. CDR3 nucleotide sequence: TGTGCCAGCTCCATCTCAGGGGAGGGGGCGGTTTACGAGCAGTACTTC. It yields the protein CASSISGEGAVYEQYF.

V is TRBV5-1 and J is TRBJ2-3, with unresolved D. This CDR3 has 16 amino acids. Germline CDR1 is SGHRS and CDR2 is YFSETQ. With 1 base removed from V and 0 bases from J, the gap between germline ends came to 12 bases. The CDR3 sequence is CASSLKVDPSTDTQYF. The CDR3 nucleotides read TGCGCCAGCAGCTTGAAGGTCGACCCTAGCACAGATACGCAGTATTTT.

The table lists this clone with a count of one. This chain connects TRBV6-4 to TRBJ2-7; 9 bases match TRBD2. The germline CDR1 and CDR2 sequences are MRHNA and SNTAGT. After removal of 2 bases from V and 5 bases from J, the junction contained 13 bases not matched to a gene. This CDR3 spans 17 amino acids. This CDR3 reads CASSDTGLASDWHEQYF. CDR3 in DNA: TGTGCCAGCAGTGACACCGGACTAGCGAGTGACTGGCACGAGCAGTACTTC.

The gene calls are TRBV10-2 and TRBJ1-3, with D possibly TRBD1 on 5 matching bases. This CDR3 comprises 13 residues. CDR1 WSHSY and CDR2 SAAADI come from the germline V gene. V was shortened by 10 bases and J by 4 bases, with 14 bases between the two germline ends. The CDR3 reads CATDPAGGNTIYF. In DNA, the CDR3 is TGCGCCACCGACCCGGCAGGGGGAAACACCATATATTTT.

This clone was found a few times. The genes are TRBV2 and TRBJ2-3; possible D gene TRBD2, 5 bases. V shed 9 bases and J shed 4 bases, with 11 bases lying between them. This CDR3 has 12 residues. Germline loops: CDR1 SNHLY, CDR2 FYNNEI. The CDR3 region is CASEAEADTQYF. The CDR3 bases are TGTGCCAGTGAAGCGGAGGCAGATACGCAGTATTTT.

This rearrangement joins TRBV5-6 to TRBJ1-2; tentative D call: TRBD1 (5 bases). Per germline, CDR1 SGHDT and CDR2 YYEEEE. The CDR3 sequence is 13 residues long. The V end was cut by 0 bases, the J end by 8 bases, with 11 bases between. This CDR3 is CASSLGPREGYTF. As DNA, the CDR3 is TGTGCCAGCAGCTTGGGGCCCAGGGAAGGCTACACCTTC.

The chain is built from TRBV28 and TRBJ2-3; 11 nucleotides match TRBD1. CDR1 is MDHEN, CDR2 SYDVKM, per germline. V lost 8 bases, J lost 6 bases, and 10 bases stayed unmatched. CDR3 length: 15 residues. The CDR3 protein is CASGMFGTGGDTQYF. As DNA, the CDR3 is TGTGCCAGCGGAATGTTCGGGACAGGGGGTGATACGCAGTATTTT.

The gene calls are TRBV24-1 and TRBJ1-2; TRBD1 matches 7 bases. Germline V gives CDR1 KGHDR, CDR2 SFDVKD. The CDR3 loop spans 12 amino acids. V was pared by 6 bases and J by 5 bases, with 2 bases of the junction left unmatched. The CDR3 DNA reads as TGTGCCACCAGTCAGGGACAGTATGGCTACACCTTC. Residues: CATSQGQYGYTF.